The T cell receptor (beta chain) described here comes from a study of metastatic and nonmetastatic thyroid tumors. Study summary: Comparative analysis of repertoires was undertaken across blood and tumor or nodule tissue obtained from malignant and benign thyroid patients.

Before thyroid surgery, none of the patients had received any treatment. Source study methods: Clinicopathological groups supplied CDR3 differences that were used to build a distant-metastasis classifier for papillary thyroid cancer. TCRdb re-called the PCR reads through MiXCR. None of the V and J calls come from the authors' own analysis; TCRdb made them. The repertoire holds over 50,000 clones, with 25% to 35% as singletons. Comment on this clone: What it recognizes is unknown.

Overall study results and limits: The reported finding was significantly higher TCR beta diversity in malignant thyroid tumors relative to benign nodules, in blood and tumor.

Germline lookup yields CDR1 DFQATT and CDR2 SNEGSKA (reference sequence). The CDR3 extends over 14 amino acids. V was trimmed by 0 bases and J by 6 bases, leaving 9 bases between them. The J gene is TRBJ1-6, the V gene TRBV20-1; D remains ambiguous. The sample taken for sequencing was blood. The clonotype originates from a female donor with papillary thyroid cancer or a benign thyroid nodule (not recorded which). Some clones in this sample may be carry-over from other donors' samples. CDR3 region: CSARDGLSNSPLHF. As DNA, the CDR3 is TGCAGTGCTAGAGATGGCCTGTCTAATTCACCCCTCCACTTT.